This TCR beta chain was observed in a study of blood T cell repertoires in COVID-19. Overall study context: The samples span acute and convalescent COVID-19 from the United States, Italy and Spain. T cells, B-cell-depleted T cells, or PBMCs provided the cDNA or gDNA that served as material.

In germline, CDR1 is MNHEY, CDR2 SMNVEV (reference sequence). CDR3 size: 15 residues. J was trimmed by 9 bases and V by 5 bases; bases with no gene match: 11. How the authors handled the data: Counts of nucleated cells, estimated from reference gene primer amplification, were obtained. The repertoire was sequenced with immunoSEQ multiplex PCR; TCRdb's copy has only in-frame clones and lacks some. For V, J and clone size, that table is used; D and trimming come from the DNA. The sample holds some 190,000 clones, 70% to 90% seen once. The chain couples TRBV27 to TRBJ1-2, with 11 nucleotides matching TRBD1. This clonotype was sampled from a human donor in a cohort sampled during active COVID-19. The sample taken for sequencing was peripheral blood. CDR3 sequence: CASSAGQGALSSYTF. DNA for the CDR3: TGTGCCAGCAGTGCCGGACAGGGGGCACTGAGTAGCTACACCTTC.